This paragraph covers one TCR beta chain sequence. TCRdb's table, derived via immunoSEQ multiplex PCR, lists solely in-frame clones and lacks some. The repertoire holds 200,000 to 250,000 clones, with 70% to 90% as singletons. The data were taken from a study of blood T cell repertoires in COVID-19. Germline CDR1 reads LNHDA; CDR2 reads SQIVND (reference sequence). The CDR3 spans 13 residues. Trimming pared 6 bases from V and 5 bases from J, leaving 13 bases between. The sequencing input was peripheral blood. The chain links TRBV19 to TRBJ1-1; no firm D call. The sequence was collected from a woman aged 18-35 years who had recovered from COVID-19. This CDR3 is CASSLGSGTEAFF. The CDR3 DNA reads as TGTGCCAGTAGCTTGGGGTCGGGGACTGAAGCTTTCTTT.